The clone carrying this TCR beta chain has ten or more counts. Its antigen is as yet unknown. Unique molecular identifiers featured in how the TCRbeta library was prepared. One entry per CDR3 protein, called by TCRdb with MiXCR from the PCR reads. The sample consists of approximately 650,000 distinct CDR3 sequences, about an eighth of them appearing once. This entry is derived from a study of T-cell reconstitution after alpha-beta-depleted transplantation in children. Notes on the study in general: Several hundred expanded graft clones reportedly supplied alpha-beta T cells about two months after transplant. One year after transplant, T-cell counts and diversity came mostly from newly produced T cells.

This sample comprised PBMCs, obtained before TCRalphabeta/CD19-depleted stem cell transplant. The receptor was isolated from a girl aged 2 to 10 with congenital amegakaryocytic thrombocytopenia, due to receive a stem cell transplant.

CDR3 bases: TGTGCCAGCAGCCCCCCCAGCGAGACCCAGTACTTC. Its protein is CASSPPSETQYF. The chain couples TRBV12-3 or TRBV12-4 to TRBJ2-5; no definite D call. The CDR3 has 12 amino acids. Trimming pared 6 bases from V and 5 bases from J, leaving 10 bases between.